Sequencing of this TCR beta chain was carried out in a study of blood T cell repertoires in COVID-19. The CDR3 has 15 amino acids. Trimming removed 4 bases from V and 5 bases from J, with 17 bases in between. Germline values: CDR1 LGHNA, CDR2 YSLEER. TCRdb's copy holds only in-frame clones and misses some; the assay was immunoSEQ multiplex PCR. Among about 120,000 clones listed, more than 60% were seen once. This rearrangement joins TRBV4-3 to TRBJ1-2, with TRBD1 as a possible D gene (6 bases). This receptor was obtained from a man in his sixties or seventies with acute or convalescent COVID-19. The sequenced sample consisted of peripheral blood. CDR3 nucleotides: TGCGCCAGCAGCCGGGGGGGCCTTTTTCCGTATGGCTACACCTTC. Protein product: CASSRGGLFPYGYTF.